This is a list of T cell receptor beta chains from one sample in a study of T cell responses to AZD1222 COVID-19 vaccine. Repertoires were generated with immunoSEQ multiplex PCR, while TCRdb's copy carries only in-frame clones and drops some. The table has 250,000 to 300,000 clones, approximately 94% seen once. The sample here was peripheral blood, taken 28 days after the second AZD1222 dose. Receptors originate from an adult who received the AZD1222 COVID-19 vaccine. Both conserved end residues are trimmed from each CDR3.

>TRBV7-7|TRBJ2-7
ASTKPPGQGGGEQY
>TRBV28|TRBJ1-1
ASSLSPVGSTEAF
>TRBV3-1/TRBV3-2|TRBJ2-7
ASSQGANYEQY
>TRBV5-1|TRBJ2-1
ASSPGTSDNEQF
>TRBV5-4|TRBJ2-1
ASSLTSGGPVSYNEQF
>TRBV5-1|TRBJ2-1
ASSTLGATDEQF
>TRBV5-1|TRBJ2-5
ASSPYSGSQETQY
>TRBV4-1|TRBJ1-2
ASSQAGTGPYGYT
>TRBV19|TRBJ1-6
ASNLGGQGNSPLH
>TRBV1|TRBJ1-5
TSSHQARYSNQPQH
>TRBV2|TRBJ2-7
ASSELGSSYEQY
>TRBV5-1|TRBJ2-3
ASSPGTSGGTTDTQY
>TRBV18|TRBJ2-5
ASSPREETQY
>TRBV9|TRBJ2-1
ASSVSGMSSYNEQF
>TRBV7-8|TRBJ2-7
ASSSHRDRTYEQY
>TRBV18|TRBJ2-5
ASSSTGGDETQY
>TRBV6-5|TRBJ1-5
ASRISFGNQPQH
>TRBV6-6|TRBJ2-2
ASSAGPGELF
>TRBV19|TRBJ1-4
ASSMGLNEKLF
>TRBV5-5|TRBJ1-2
ASTYRVGGYT
>TRBV18|TRBJ1-2
ASSLTGTGDGYT
>TRBV27|TRBJ2-7
ASSPGQGASTKMDEQY
>TRBV7-3|TRBJ2-1
ASSSSSSGSGEQF
>TRBV2|TRBJ2-1
ASSEVASGIEQF
>TRBV10-3|TRBJ1-1
AISIQGADTEAF
>TRBV11-2|TRBJ2-7
ASSLGPKKQY
>TRBV5-6|TRBJ2-3
ASTGQAGLTDTQY
>TRBV5-1|TRBJ2-7
ASRGHRDYEQY
>TRBV9|TRBJ1-3
ASSVTGSSGNTIY
>TRBV28|TRBJ2-7
ASSLKSRGRHEQY
>TRBV24-1|TRBJ2-1
ATSGGESSYNEQF
>TRBV5-1|TRBJ1-1
ASRPTPANTEAF
>TRBV19|TRBJ2-1
ASSNHRAEQF
>TRBV29-1|TRBJ2-3
SVEDLTGPTDTQY
>TRBV9|TRBJ2-5
ASSVTGGGSGETQY
>TRBV12-3/TRBV12-4|TRBJ2-1
ASSLYNEQF
>TRBV28|TRBJ2-1
ASSLTAYNEQF
>TRBV28|TRBJ1-2
ASTQGYGYT
>TRBV7-8|TRBJ2-5
ASSPWGETQY
>TRBV14|TRBJ1-2
ASSLYRLQGGIT
>TRBV7-2|TRBJ1-6
ASSLRGAYNSPLH
>TRBV4-3|TRBJ1-2
ASSQDGGYGYT